This T cell receptor beta chain was recorded in a study of T-cell memory formation after mild COVID-19. TCRdb used MiXCR to reprocess the 5' RACE reads, holding one entry per CDR3 protein. This sample has roughly 480,000 distinct CDR3 sequences, with 25% found just once. Per germline, CDR1 MNHNS and CDR2 SASEGT. The ends lost 4 bases at V and 5 bases at J; junction bases unmatched: 7. CDR3 length equals 15 residues. The chain uses TRBV6-1 and TRBJ2-3, with 9 bases aligning to TRBD1. This sequence originates from an adult woman who had mild COVID-19 (a few samples of this study predate the infection). Cell type and time point are not known. Sequenced: PBMCs or a T cell subset sorted from them (not recorded which). CDR3 loop: CASSANRGLKDTQYF. The CDR3 coding sequence is TGTGCCAGCAGTGCGAACAGGGGGCTTAAAGATACGCAGTATTTT.